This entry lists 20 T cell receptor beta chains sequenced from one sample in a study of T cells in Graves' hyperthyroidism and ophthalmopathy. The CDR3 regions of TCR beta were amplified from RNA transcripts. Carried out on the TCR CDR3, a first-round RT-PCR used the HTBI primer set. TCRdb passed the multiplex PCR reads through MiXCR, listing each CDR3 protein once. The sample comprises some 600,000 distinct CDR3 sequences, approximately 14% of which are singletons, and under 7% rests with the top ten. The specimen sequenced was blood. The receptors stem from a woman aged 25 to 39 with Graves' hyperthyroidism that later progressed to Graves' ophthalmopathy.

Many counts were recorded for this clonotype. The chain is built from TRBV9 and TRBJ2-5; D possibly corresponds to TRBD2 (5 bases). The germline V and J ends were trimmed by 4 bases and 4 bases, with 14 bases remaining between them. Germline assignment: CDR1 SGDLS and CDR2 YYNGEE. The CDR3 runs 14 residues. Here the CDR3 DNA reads TGTGCCAGCAGCCCCCGTGCGGGCCCAGAGACCCAGTACTTC. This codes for CASSPRAGPETQYF.

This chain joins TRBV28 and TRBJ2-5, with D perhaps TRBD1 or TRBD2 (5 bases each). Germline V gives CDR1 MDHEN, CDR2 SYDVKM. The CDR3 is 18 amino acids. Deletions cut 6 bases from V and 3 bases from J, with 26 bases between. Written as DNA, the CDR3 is TGTGCCAGCAGCTACCCCGGGACGGCCGTTGAATCCGAAGAGACCCAGTACTTC. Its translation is CASSYPGTAVESEETQYF.

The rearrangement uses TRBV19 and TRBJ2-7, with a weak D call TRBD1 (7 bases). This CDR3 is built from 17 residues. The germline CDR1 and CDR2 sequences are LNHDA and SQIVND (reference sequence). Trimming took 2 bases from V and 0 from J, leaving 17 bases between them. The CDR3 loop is CASSIWDSGQLSYEQYF. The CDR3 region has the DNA TGTGCCAGTAGTATATGGGACTCGGGACAGCTCTCCTACGAGCAGTACTTC. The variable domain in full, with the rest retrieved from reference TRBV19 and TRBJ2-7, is DGGITQSPKYLFRKEGQNVTLSCEQNLNHDAMYWYRQDPGQGLRLIYYSQIVNDFQKGDIAEGYSVSREKKESFPLTVTSAQKNPTAFYLCASSIWDSGQLSYEQYFGPGTRLTVT.

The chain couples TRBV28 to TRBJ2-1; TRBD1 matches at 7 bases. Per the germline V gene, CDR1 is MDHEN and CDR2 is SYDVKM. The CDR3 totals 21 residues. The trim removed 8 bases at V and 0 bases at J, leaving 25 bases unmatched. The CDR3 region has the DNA TGTGCCAGCGGAACCCCCGCGACAGGGCAAAGCTCACAGAGCTCCTACAATGAGCAGTTCTTC. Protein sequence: CASGTPATGQSSQSSYNEQFF.

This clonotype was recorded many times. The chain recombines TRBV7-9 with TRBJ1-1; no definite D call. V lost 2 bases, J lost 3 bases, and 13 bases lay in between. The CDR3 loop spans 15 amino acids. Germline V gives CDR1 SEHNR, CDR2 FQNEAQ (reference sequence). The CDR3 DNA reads TGTGCCAGCAGCTTACTTCTGACCGTCGACACTGAAGCTTTCTTT. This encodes CASSLLLTVDTEAFF.

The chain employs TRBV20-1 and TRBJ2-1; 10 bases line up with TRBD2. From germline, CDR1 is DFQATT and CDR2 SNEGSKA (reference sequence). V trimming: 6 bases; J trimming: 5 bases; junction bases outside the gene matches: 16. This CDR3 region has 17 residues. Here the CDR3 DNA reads TGCAGTGCCCACCTCTTGGGAGGACTAGCGGTCAACAATGAGCAGTTCTTC. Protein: CSAHLLGGLAVNNEQFF.

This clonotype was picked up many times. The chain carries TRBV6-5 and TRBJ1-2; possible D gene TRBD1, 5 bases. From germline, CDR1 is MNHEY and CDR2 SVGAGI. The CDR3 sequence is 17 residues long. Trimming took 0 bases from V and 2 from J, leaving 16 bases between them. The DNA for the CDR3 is TGTGCCAGCAGTTACTCGGGGTCCGGACATCCCAACTATGGCTACACCTTC. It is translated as CASSYSGSGHPNYGYTF.

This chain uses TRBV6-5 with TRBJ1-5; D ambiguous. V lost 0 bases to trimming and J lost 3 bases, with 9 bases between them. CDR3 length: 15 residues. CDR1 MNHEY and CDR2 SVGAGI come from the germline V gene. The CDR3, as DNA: TGTGCCAGCAGTTACTCGAGGAACTCCAATCAGCCCCAGCATTTT. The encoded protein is CASSYSRNSNQPQHF.

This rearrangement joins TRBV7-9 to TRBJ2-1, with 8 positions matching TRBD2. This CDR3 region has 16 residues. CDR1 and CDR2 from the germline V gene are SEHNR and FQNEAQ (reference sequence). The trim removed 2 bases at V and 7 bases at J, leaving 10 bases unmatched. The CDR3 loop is CASSLMGASGSNEQFF. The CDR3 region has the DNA TGTGCCAGCAGCTTAATGGGGGCTAGCGGGTCTAATGAGCAGTTCTTC.

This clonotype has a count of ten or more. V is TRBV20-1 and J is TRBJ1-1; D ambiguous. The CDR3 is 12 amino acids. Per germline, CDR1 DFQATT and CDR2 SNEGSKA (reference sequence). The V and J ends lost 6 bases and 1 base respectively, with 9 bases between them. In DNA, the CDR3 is TGCAGTGCCTCGCTTAGGAACACTGAAGCTTTCTTT. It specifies CSASLRNTEAFF.

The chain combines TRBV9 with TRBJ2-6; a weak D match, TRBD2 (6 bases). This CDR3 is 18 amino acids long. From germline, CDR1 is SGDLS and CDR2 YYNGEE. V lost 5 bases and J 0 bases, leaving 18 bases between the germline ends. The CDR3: CASRYPAGPNSGANVLTF. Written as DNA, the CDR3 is TGTGCCAGCAGATATCCGGCGGGACCCAACTCTGGGGCCAACGTCCTGACTTTC.

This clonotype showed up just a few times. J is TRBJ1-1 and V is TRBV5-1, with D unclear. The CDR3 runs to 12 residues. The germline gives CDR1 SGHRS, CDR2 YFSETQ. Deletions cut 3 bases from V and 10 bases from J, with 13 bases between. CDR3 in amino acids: CASSSGSSSAFF. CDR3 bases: TGCGCCAGCAGCTCTGGGTCCTCGTCAGCTTTCTTT.

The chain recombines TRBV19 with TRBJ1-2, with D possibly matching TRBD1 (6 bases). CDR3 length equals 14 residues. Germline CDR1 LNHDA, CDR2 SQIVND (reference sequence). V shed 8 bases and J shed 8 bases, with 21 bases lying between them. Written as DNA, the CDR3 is TGTGCCAGTCGGGGGGGGCGATTGACGGAGGGCTACACCTTC. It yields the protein CASRGGRLTEGYTF.

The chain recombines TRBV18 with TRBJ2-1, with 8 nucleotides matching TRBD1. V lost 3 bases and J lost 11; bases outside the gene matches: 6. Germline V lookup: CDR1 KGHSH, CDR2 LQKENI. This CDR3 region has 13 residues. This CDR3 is CASSPNDRGQQFF. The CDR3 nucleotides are TGTGCCAGCTCACCGAATGACAGGGGTCAGCAGTTCTTC.

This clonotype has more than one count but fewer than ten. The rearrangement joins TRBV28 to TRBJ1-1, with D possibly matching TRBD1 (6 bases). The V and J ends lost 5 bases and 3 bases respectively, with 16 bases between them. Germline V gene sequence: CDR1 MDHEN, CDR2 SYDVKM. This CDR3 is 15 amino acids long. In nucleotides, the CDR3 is TGTGCCAGCAGTATTCATATGGGGGCCGACACTGAAGCTTTCTTT. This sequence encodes CASSIHMGADTEAFF.

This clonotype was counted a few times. CDR3 DNA: TGCAGTGCTTTTAGATTGGAGAACACTGAAGCTTTCTTT. It specifies CSAFRLENTEAFF. V is TRBV20-1 and J is TRBJ1-1; no reliable D call. V lost 5 bases and J lost 1, with 11 bases in between. The CDR3 extends over 13 amino acids. Germline assignment: CDR1 DFQATT and CDR2 SNEGSKA (reference sequence).

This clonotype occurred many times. This CDR3 reads CATSDLAGGEETQYF. CDR3 nucleotides: TGTGCCACCTCAGACCTAGCGGGAGGCGAAGAGACCCAGTACTTC. The V and J genes are TRBV10-3 and TRBJ2-5; 11 bases line up with TRBD2. This CDR3 spans 15 amino acids. The V and J ends lost 10 bases and 3 bases, in that order; junction bases with no gene match: 10. Germline V lookup: CDR1 ENHRY, CDR2 SYGVKD.

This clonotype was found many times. The CDR3 bases are TGTGCCAGCAGCACGGACAGTCTAGGAAATGAGCAGTTCTTC. Protein sequence: CASSTDSLGNEQFF. The V call is TRBV3-1, the J call TRBJ2-1; TRBD1 is a possible D gene (6 bases). Between the trimmed V and J ends, which lost 5 bases and 7 bases, there was a span of 15 bases. The CDR3 covers 14 residues. Germline lookup yields CDR1 LGHDT and CDR2 YNNKEL (reference sequence).

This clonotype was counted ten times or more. Here the CDR3 DNA reads TGTGCCAGCTCACCACCGAACGGCCTGAGGGAAGCTTTCTTT. Translated: CASSPPNGLREAFF. V gene TRBV18 combines with J gene TRBJ1-1, with no clear D. The germline V gene has CDR1 KGHSH and CDR2 LQKENI. This CDR3 contains 14 residues. The V end lost 0 bases, the J end lost 8 bases, and 13 bases lay between the germline ends.

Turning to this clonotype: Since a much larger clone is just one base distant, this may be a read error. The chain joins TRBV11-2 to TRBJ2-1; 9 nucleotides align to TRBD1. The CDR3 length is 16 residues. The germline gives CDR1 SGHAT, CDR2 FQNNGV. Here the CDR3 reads CASSLVPGQGVNEQLF. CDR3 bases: TGTGCCAGCAGCTTAGTCCCGGGACAGGGTGTCAATGAGCAGCTCTTC.